These 4 T cell receptor beta chains came from one sample sequenced in a study of blood T cell repertoires in COVID-19. Sequencing used immunoSEQ multiplex PCR; TCRdb keeps in-frame clones, though not all of them. The data contain some 320,000 clones, 90% of them singletons. The sample was PBMCs or T cells enriched from blood (not recorded which). These receptors were obtained from a woman in her 30s who had been exposed to COVID-19.

The rearrangement links TRBV7-3 to TRBJ1-2; possibly TRBD1 for D (6 bases). CDR3 length: 15 amino acids. Trimming removed 4 bases from V and 6 bases from J, with 18 bases in between. Germline-derived CDR1 and CDR2 are SGHTA and FQGTGA. The CDR3 spells CASSSTGHPEDGYTF. Here the CDR3 DNA reads TGTGCCAGCAGCTCCACGGGACACCCAGAAGATGGCTACACCTTC.

The V call is TRBV4-3, the J call TRBJ1-3; D uncertain. CDR1 and CDR2 (germline): LGHNA, YSLEER. Between the trimmed V and J ends, which lost 0 bases and 2 bases, there was a span of 8 bases. The CDR3 length is 15 residues. CDR3 sequence: CASSQDSAPGNTIYF. Here the CDR3 DNA reads TGCGCCAGCAGCCAAGACAGTGCCCCTGGAAACACCATATATTTT.

The V call is TRBV12-3 or TRBV12-4, the J call TRBJ1-2, with D perhaps matching TRBD1 (5 bases). V was pared by 8 bases and J by 13 bases, with 23 bases between. The CDR3 sequence is 13 residues long. CDR3 amino acids: CASGIRSGGSSTF. For the CDR3, the DNA is TGTGCCAGCGGCATAAGGAGCGGGGGTTCAAGCACCTTC.

The J gene is TRBJ2-7, the V gene TRBV19; TRBD2 is a possible D gene (6 bases). Germline CDR1 reads LNHDA; CDR2 reads SQIVND (reference sequence). V lost 3 bases, J lost 0 bases, and 9 bases lay in between. The CDR3 covers 14 residues. DNA for the CDR3: TGTGCCAGTAGTATGGGAGGACTCTCCTACGAGCAGTACTTC. Its protein product is CASSMGGLSYEQYF.